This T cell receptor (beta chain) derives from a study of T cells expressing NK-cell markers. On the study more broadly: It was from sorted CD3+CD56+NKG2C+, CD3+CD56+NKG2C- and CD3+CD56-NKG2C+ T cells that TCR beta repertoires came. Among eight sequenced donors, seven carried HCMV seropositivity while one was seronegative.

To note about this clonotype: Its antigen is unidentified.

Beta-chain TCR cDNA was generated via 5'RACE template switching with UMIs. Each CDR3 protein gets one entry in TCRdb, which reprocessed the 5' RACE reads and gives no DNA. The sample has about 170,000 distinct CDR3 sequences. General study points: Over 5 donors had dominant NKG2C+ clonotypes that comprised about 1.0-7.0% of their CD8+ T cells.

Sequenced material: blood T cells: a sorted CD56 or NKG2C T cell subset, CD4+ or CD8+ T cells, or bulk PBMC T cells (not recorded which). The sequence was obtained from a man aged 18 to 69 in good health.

The CDR3 reads CASSRDRGNEQYF. V and J are TRBV14 and TRBJ2-7; TCRdb's D gene call, TRBD1, goes unchecked for lack of DNA. The CDR3 is 13 residues long. CDR1 and CDR2 (germline): SGHDN, FVKESK.